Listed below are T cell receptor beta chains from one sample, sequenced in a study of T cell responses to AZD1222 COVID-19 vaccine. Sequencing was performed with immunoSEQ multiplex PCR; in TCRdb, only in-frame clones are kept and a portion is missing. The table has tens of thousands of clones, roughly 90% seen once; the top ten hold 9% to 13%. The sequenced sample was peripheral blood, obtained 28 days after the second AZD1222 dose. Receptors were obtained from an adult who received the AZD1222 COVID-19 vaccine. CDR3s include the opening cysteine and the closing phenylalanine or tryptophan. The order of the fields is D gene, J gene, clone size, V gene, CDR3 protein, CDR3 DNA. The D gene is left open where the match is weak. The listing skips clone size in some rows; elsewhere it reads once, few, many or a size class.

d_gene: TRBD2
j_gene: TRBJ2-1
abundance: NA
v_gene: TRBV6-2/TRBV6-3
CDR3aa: CASSYVSGLAGGNEQFF
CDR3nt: TGTGCCAGCAGTTACGTTTCTGGACTAGCGGGGGGGAATGAGCAGTTCTTC

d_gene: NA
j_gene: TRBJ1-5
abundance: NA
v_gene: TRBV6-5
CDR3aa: CASSHPGNNQPQHF
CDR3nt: TGTGCCAGCAGCCACCCGGGAAACAATCAGCCCCAGCATTTT

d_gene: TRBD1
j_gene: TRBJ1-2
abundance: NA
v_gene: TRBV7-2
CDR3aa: CASSLAGDRLPTF
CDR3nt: TGTGCCAGCAGCTTAGCTGGGGACAGGTTACCCACCTTC

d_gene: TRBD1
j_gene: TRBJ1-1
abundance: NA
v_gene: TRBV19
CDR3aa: CASRDRGGNTEAFF
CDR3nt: TGTGCCAGTAGGGACAGGGGAGGGAACACTGAAGCTTTCTTT

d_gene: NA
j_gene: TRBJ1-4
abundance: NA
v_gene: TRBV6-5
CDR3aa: CASSYREEGEKLFF
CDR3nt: TGTGCCAGCAGTTACAGGGAAGAGGGTGAAAAACTGTTTTTT

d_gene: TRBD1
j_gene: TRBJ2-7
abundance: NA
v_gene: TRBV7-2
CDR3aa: CASRSTGDEQYF
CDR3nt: TGTGCCAGCAGGTCAACAGGGGACGAGCAGTACTTC

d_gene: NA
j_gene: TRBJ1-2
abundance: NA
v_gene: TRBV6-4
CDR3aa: CASRVTAGANYGYTF
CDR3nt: TGTGCCAGCCGCGTGACGGCAGGGGCCAACTATGGCTACACCTTC

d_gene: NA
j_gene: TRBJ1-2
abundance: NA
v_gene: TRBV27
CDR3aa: CASRSGGRYGYTF
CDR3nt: TGTGCCAGCAGATCGGGCGGGCGGTATGGCTACACCTTC

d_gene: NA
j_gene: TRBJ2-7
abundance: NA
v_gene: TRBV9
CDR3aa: CASSVEGGGTYEQYF
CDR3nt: TGTGCCAGCAGCGTAGAGGGGGGAGGGACCTACGAGCAGTACTTC

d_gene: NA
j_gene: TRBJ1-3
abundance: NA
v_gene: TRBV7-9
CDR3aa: CASSLGSNGDTIYF
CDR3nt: TGTGCCAGCAGCTTAGGGAGCAATGGAGACACCATATATTTT

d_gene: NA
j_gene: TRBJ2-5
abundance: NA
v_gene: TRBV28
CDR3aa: CASSGGGTFETQYF
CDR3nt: TGTGCCAGCAGTGGCGGAGGGACGTTTGAGACCCAGTACTTC

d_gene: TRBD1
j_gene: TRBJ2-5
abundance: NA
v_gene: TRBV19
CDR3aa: CASSINRGQETQYF
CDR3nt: TGTGCCAGTAGTATCAACAGGGGACAAGAGACCCAGTACTTC

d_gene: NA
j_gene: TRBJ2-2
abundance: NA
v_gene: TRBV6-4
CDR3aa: CASSSDGIGELFF
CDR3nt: TGTGCCAGCAGTTCGGACGGAATCGGGGAGCTGTTTTTT

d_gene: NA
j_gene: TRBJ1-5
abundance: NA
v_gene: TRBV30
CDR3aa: CAWSTDSNQPQHF
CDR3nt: TGTGCCTGGAGTACCGATAGCAATCAGCCCCAGCATTTT

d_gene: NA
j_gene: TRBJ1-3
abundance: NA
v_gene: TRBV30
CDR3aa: CAWSKGTGNTIYF
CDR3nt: TGTGCCTGGAGTAAGGGGACTGGAAACACCATATATTTT

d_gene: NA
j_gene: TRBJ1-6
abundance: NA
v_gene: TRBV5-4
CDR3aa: CASSLAGVSSPLHF
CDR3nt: TGTGCCAGCAGCTTGGCCGGGGTTAGTTCACCCCTCCACTTT

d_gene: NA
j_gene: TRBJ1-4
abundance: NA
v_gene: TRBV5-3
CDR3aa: CARSLVGGNNEKLFF
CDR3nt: TGTGCCAGAAGCTTGGTCGGGGGAAATAATGAAAAACTGTTTTTT

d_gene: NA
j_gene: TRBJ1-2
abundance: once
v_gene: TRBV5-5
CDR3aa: CASSPWDDYGYTF
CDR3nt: TGTGCCAGCAGCCCCTGGGACGACTATGGCTACACCTTC

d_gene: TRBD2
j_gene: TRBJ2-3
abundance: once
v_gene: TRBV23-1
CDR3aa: CASSQFSTSGEADTQYF
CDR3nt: TGCGCCAGCAGTCAATTCTCGACTAGCGGGGAAGCAGATACGCAGTATTTT

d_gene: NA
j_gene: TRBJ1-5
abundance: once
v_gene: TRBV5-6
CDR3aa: CASSFGRQPQHF
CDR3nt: TGTGCCAGCAGCTTCGGAAGGCAGCCCCAGCATTTT

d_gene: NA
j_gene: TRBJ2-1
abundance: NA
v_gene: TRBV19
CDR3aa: CASSMGRENNEQFF
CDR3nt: TGTGCCAGTAGTATGGGCAGGGAGAACAATGAGCAGTTCTTC

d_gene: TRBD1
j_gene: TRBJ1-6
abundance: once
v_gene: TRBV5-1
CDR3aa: CASKGADNSPLHF
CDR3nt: TGCGCCAGCAAGGGGGCTGATAATTCACCCCTCCACTTT

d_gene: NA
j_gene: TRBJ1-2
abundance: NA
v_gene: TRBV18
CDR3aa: CASSPFLTREATYGYTF
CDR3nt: TGTGCCAGCTCACCATTCTTAACCCGAGAGGCTACTTATGGCTACACCTTC

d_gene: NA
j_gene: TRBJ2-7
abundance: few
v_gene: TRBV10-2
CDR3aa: CAVEVGGEQYF
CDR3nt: TGCGCCGTCGAGGTGGGCGGCGAGCAGTACTTC

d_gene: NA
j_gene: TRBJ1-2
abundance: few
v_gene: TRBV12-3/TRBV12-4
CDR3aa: CASKFTNYGYTF
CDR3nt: TGTGCCAGCAAATTCACTAACTATGGCTACACCTTC

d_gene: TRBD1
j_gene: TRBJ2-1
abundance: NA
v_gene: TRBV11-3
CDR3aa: CASSLGQGFDNEQFF
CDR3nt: TGTGCCAGCAGCTTAGGACAGGGGTTCGACAATGAGCAGTTCTTC

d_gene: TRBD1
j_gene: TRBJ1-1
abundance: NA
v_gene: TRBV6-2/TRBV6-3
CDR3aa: CASSGTGTGNTEAFF
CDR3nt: TGTGCCAGCAGTGGAACCGGGACAGGGAACACTGAAGCTTTCTTT

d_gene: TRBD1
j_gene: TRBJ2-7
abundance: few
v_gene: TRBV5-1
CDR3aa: CASSFDRAYEQYF
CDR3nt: TGCGCCAGCAGCTTTGACAGGGCGTACGAGCAGTACTTC

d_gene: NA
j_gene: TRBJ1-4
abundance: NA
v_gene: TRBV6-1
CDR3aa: CASSERGGATNEKLFF
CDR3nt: TGTGCCAGCAGTGAAAGGGGCGGTGCAACTAATGAAAAACTGTTTTTT

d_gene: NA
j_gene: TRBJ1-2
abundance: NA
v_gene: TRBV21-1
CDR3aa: CASTRTGSGGYTF
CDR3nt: TGTGCCAGCACCCGGACAGGGTCGGGTGGCTACACCTTC

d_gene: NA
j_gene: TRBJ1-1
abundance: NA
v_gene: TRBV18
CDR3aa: CASSPDQNTEAFF
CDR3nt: TGTGCCAGCTCACCAGATCAGAACACTGAAGCTTTCTTT